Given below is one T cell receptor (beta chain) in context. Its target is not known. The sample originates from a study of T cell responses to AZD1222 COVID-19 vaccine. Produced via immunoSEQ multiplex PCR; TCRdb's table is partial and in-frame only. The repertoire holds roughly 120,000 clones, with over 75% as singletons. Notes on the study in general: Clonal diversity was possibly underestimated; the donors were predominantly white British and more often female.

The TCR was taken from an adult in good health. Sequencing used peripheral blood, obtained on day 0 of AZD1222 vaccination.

The CDR3 sequence is CASSENRGRTEAFF. The DNA for the CDR3 is TGCGCCAGCAGTGAGAACAGGGGGCGGACTGAAGCTTTCTTT. J is TRBJ1-1 and V is TRBV10-1; 9 nucleotides agree with TRBD1. CDR1 is WNHNN and CDR2 is SYGVQD in the germline V gene (reference sequence). The CDR3 loop spans 14 amino acids. V was pared by 2 bases and J by 5 bases, with 3 bases of the junction left unmatched.